What follows are 32 T cell receptor beta chains derived from one specimen sequenced in a study of T cell responses to AZD1222 COVID-19 vaccine. The table came from immunoSEQ multiplex PCR; TCRdb's copy has only in-frame clones and leaves some out. The table has about 120,000 clones, roughly nine tenths seen once. Material: peripheral blood, obtained on day 0 of AZD1222 vaccination. These receptors came from an adult in good health.

V is TRBV3-1 (or the pseudogene TRBV3-2) and J is TRBJ1-2; perhaps TRBD1 as D (5 bases). Per the germline V gene, CDR1 is LGHDT and CDR2 is YNNKEL (reference sequence). Trimming cost V 0 bases and J 4 bases, with 15 bases left between them. The CDR3 is 16 residues long. The CDR3 bases are TGTGCCAGCAGCCAAGACGGGGCGGGGGGTAGCTATGGCTACACCTTC. It is translated as CASSQDGAGGSYGYTF.

The chain recombines TRBV7-2 with TRBJ2-2, with D possibly TRBD2 on 7 matching bases. CDR1 is SGHTA, CDR2 FQGNSA, per germline. V dropped 4 bases and J dropped 4 bases, with 13 bases sitting between them. There are 15 residues in the CDR3. The CDR3, as DNA: TGTGCCAGCAGCTGGATTGGGGGGGCCACCGGGGAGCTGTTTTTT. This translates into CASSWIGGATGELFF.

The chain employs TRBV6-2 or TRBV6-3 and TRBJ2-3; the match to TRBD1 covers 7 bases. Germline-derived CDR1 and CDR2 are MNHEY and SVGEGT. J was trimmed by 5 bases and V by 5 bases; bases with no gene match: 4. CDR3 length equals 13 residues. CDR3 region: CASSARDRDTQYF. DNA for the CDR3: TGTGCCAGCAGTGCCCGGGACAGAGATACGCAGTATTTT.

The chain recombines TRBV5-1 with TRBJ2-7, with 8 bases matching TRBD2. Germline V gives CDR1 SGHRS, CDR2 YFSETQ. The CDR3 runs 17 residues. V lost 4 bases, J lost 1 base, and 13 bases stayed unmatched. In DNA form, the CDR3 reads TGCGCCAGCAGCGTGGTCGGGCGCGGGGGGATTTCCTACGAGCAGTACTTC. Translation: CASSVVGRGGISYEQYF. Variable domain in full (rest from reference TRBV5-1 and TRBJ2-7): KAGVTQTPRYLIKTRGQQVTLSCSPISGHRSVSWYQQTPGQGLQFLFEYFSETQRNKGNFPGRFSGRQFSNSRSEMNVSTLELGDSALYLCASSVVGRGGISYEQYFGPGTRLTVT.

The chain recombines TRBV6-5 with TRBJ2-1, with TRBD2 identical over 8 bases. From germline, CDR1 is MNHEY and CDR2 SVGAGI. This CDR3 region has 15 residues. The trim removed 7 bases at V and 6 bases at J, leaving 11 bases unmatched. This CDR3 reads CASTRRAGGGNEQFF. CDR3 bases: TGTGCCAGCACCCGGCGGGCGGGGGGCGGCAATGAGCAGTTCTTC.

This chain links TRBV11-3 with TRBJ2-1; 7 nucleotides match TRBD1. Per the germline V gene, CDR1 is SGHNT and CDR2 is YENEEA. The CDR3 extends over 16 amino acids. Trimming took 1 base from V and 3 from J; bases not matched to a gene: 6. For the CDR3, the DNA is TGTGCCAGCAGCTTAGGGGGACAGAGCCTCTACAATGAGCAGTTCTTC. Translated, it gives CASSLGGQSLYNEQFF. The full variable domain, its missing parts supplied by reference TRBV11-3 and TRBJ2-1, is EAGVVQSPRYKIIEKKQPVAFWCNPISGHNTLYWYLQNLGQGPELLIRYENEEAVDDSQLPKDRFSAERLKGVDSTLKIQPAELGDSAVYLCASSLGGQSLYNEQFFGPGTRLTVL.

In this sample, this clone turned up many times. This chain connects TRBV5-1 to TRBJ1-1; no clear D. Germline assignment: CDR1 SGHRS and CDR2 YFSETQ. Trimming took off 4 bases at V and 5 bases at J, with 12 bases between the two ends. The length of the CDR3 is 13 residues. The CDR3 reads CASSPTVATEAFF. The CDR3 region has the DNA TGCGCCAGCAGCCCCACAGTAGCAACTGAAGCTTTCTTT.

This clone was observed once. J is TRBJ2-1 and V is TRBV7-8, with TRBD2 as a possible D gene (7 bases). The length of the CDR3 is 16 residues. With 2 bases removed from V and 4 bases from J, the gap between germline ends came to 15 bases. Germline V gene lookup returns CDR1 SGHVS and CDR2 FQNEAQ. The CDR3 DNA is TGTGCCAGCAGCTTAACCGCGGGGGCTCTATACAATGAGCAGTTCTTC. It codes for CASSLTAGALYNEQFF. Full variable domain (outside the CDR3, taken from reference TRBV7-8 and TRBJ2-1): GAGVSQSPRYKVAKRGQDVALRCDPISGHVSLFWYQQALGQGPEFLTYFQNEAQLDKSGLPSDRFFAERPEGSVSTLKIQRTQQEDSAVYLCASSLTAGALYNEQFFGPGTRLTVL.

The V call is TRBV9, the J call TRBJ2-5; TRBD2 aligns across 7 bases. The CDR3 extends over 17 amino acids. Germline V gives CDR1 SGDLS, CDR2 YYNGEE. Losses at the gene ends were 0 bases for V and 2 bases for J; bases not matched to a gene: 10. In DNA, the CDR3 is TGTGCCAGCAGCGTAGGGGGGGGACCCCTGATGCAAGAGACCCAGTACTTC. This encodes CASSVGGGPLMQETQYF.

V is TRBV27 and J is TRBJ1-2; 9 bases line up with TRBD1. The trim removed 6 bases at V and 1 base at J, leaving 3 bases unmatched. The CDR3 totals 14 residues. Germline CDR1 is MNHEY and CDR2 is SMNVEV (reference sequence). For the CDR3, the DNA is TGTGCCAGCAGCCCGGACAGGGGTAACTATGGCTACACCTTC. This translates into CASSPDRGNYGYTF.

This clone was detected once. The CDR3 DNA follows: TGTGCCAGCAGTGATTCGAGCGACTACAATGAGCAGTTCTTC. This sequence encodes CASSDSSDYNEQFF. The chain couples TRBV6-1 to TRBJ2-1; D uncertain. V was cut by 3 bases and J by 3 bases, with 9 bases left in between. The CDR3 consists of 14 residues. Germline V lookup: CDR1 MNHNS, CDR2 SASEGT.

V usage is TRBV7-2 and J usage is TRBJ2-1; 9 nucleotides match TRBD2. Germline CDR1 is SGHTA and CDR2 is FQGNSA. The ends lost 1 base at V and 9 bases at J; junction bases unmatched: 10. This CDR3 is built from 16 residues. CDR3 in DNA: TGTGCCAGCAGCTTAGTAGGCCAGCGGGGGGTTAGTGAGCAGTTCTTC. Translated: CASSLVGQRGVSEQFF.

The V and J genes are TRBV5-4 and TRBJ2-7, with 9 bases that match TRBD1. V trimming: 4 bases; J trimming: 2 bases; junction bases outside the gene matches: 7. The CDR3 spans 15 residues. CDR1 and CDR2 (germline): SGHNT, YYREEE (reference sequence). The CDR3 reads CASSTGQGRPYEQYF. The DNA for the CDR3 is TGTGCCAGCAGCACCGGACAGGGGCGGCCCTACGAGCAGTACTTC.

The CDR3 DNA sequence: TGCGCCAGCAGCGAATCCCAGTGGGGGATACGTGGCTACACCTTC. Its protein product is CASSESQWGIRGYTF. This chain joins TRBV5-1 and TRBJ1-2; weak D call: TRBD1 (5 bases). There are 15 residues in the CDR3. Germline V gene sequence: CDR1 SGHRS, CDR2 YFSETQ. V gave up 4 bases and J gave up 7 bases, with 20 bases separating them.

The chain links TRBV6-2 or TRBV6-3 to TRBJ1-1, with D possibly matching TRBD1 (5 bases). Germline V gene data show CDR1 as MNHEY and CDR2 as SVGEGT. The CDR3 has 17 amino acids. Trimming left V 6 bases short and J 0 bases short, with 20 bases between. The CDR3: CASSYRPGPPLNTEAFF. Here the CDR3 DNA reads TGTGCCAGCAGCTATCGACCGGGACCCCCCTTGAACACTGAAGCTTTCTTT.

V gene TRBV20-1 combines with J gene TRBJ1-1; the D is unclear. CDR1 DFQATT and CDR2 SNEGSKA come from the germline V gene (reference sequence). Trimming left V 7 bases short and J 6 bases short, with 6 bases between. The CDR3 is made up of 9 amino acids. This CDR3 is CSVWPEAFF. Written as DNA, the CDR3 is TGCAGTGTTTGGCCTGAAGCTTTCTTT.

This chain uses TRBV7-2 with TRBJ1-3; D call uncertain. Germline CDR1 is SGHTA and CDR2 is FQGNSA. Trimming removed 5 bases at V and 4 bases at J, with 18 bases between. This CDR3 is built from 16 residues. DNA of the CDR3: TGTGCCAGCAGCGGAGGTGGAGGACGGATCGGAAACACCATATATTTT. This codes for CASSGGGGRIGNTIYF.

In this sample, this clone turned up once. The rearrangement links TRBV27 to TRBJ1-3; 9 positions agree with TRBD1. Germline V lookup: CDR1 MNHEY, CDR2 SMNVEV (reference sequence). The trim removed 5 bases at V and 2 bases at J, leaving 4 bases unmatched. The CDR3 covers 15 residues. Here the CDR3 reads CASSPRQGAGNTIYF. In DNA, the CDR3 is TGTGCCAGCAGTCCTCGACAGGGGGCTGGAAACACCATATATTTT.

This sequence joins TRBV30 and TRBJ2-2; D may match TRBD1 or TRBD2 (5 bases each). The CDR3 extends over 13 amino acids. Germline CDR1 GTSNPN, CDR2 SVGIG (reference sequence). V was cut by 1 base and J by 13 bases, with 16 bases left in between. The DNA of the CDR3 is TGTGCCTGGAGTGAGCCGGGGCTTGGCGTGCTGTTTTTT. Its translation: CAWSEPGLGVLFF. The variable domain in full, with the rest retrieved from reference TRBV30 and TRBJ2-2, is SQTIHQWPATLVQPVGSPLSLECTVEGTSNPNLYWYRQAAGRGLQLLFYSVGIGQISSEVPQNLSASRPQDRQFILSSKKLLLSDSGFYLCAWSEPGLGVLFFGEGSRLTVL.

In its sample, this clone was seen once. The chain carries TRBV7-8 and TRBJ1-3; maybe TRBD1 (5 bases). Trimming removed 2 bases from V and 2 bases from J, with 7 bases in between. The CDR3 has 14 amino acids. The germline CDR1 and CDR2 sequences are SGHVS and FQNEAQ. The CDR3 region has the DNA TGTGCCAGCAGCTTAAGGGGTGCTGGAAACACCATATATTTT. Its protein product is CASSLRGAGNTIYF.

This chain joins TRBV30 and TRBJ1-1, with no clear D. Trimming pared 5 bases from V and 6 bases from J, leaving 13 bases between. This CDR3 region has 12 residues. Germline CDR1 is GTSNPN and CDR2 is SVGIG (reference sequence). The CDR3 loop reads CAWEEVTAEAFF. Here the CDR3 DNA reads TGTGCCTGGGAAGAGGTAACGGCTGAAGCTTTCTTT.

The genes are TRBV5-5 and TRBJ2-7, with D possibly matching TRBD2 (6 bases). V lost 0 bases and J 1 base, leaving 14 bases between the germline ends. Germline CDR1 and CDR2: SGHKS and YYEKEE (reference sequence). The CDR3 sequence is 16 residues long. CDR3 loop: CASSLGRISGSYEQYF. CDR3 DNA: TGTGCCAGCAGCTTGGGTCGGATTAGCGGATCCTACGAGCAGTACTTC. Full variable domain (rest looked up from reference TRBV5-5 and TRBJ2-7): DAGVTQSPTHLIKTRGQQVTLRCSPISGHKSVSWYQQVLGQGPQFIFQYYEKEERGRGNFPDRFSARQFPNYSSELNVNALLLGDSALYLCASSLGRISGSYEQYFGPGTRLTVT.

The CDR3 DNA reads TGCGCCAGCCTTCCTGATGTGGGTGAAAAACTGTTTTTT. This sequence encodes CASLPDVGEKLFF. The chain recombines TRBV5-1 with TRBJ1-4, with no clear D. The CDR3 is 13 residues long. Germline CDR1 and CDR2: SGHRS and YFSETQ. V gave up 7 bases and J gave up 7 bases, with 14 bases separating them.

V usage is TRBV7-9 and J usage is TRBJ2-3, with D possibly matching TRBD2 (5 bases). CDR1 is SEHNR, CDR2 FQNEAQ, per germline (reference sequence). Trimming removed 5 bases at V and 3 bases at J, with 12 bases between. The CDR3 contains 14 residues. CDR3 DNA sequence: TGTGCCAGCAGCCTTGAATGGGAGACAGATACGCAGTATTTT. Translating gives CASSLEWETDTQYF.

The rearrangement joins TRBV28 to TRBJ2-1, with 8 bases matching TRBD1. This CDR3 has 15 amino acids. Trimming took 1 base from V and 4 from J; bases not matched to a gene: 3. In germline, CDR1 is MDHEN, CDR2 SYDVKM. The CDR3 bases are TGTGCCAGCAGTTTATTGGGACAGGTGTACAATGAGCAGTTCTTC. This sequence encodes CASSLLGQVYNEQFF.

The rearrangement uses TRBV11-2 and TRBJ1-4; weak D call: TRBD1 (6 bases). V shed 2 bases and J shed 3 bases, with 13 bases lying between them. The CDR3 totals 16 residues. CDR1 and CDR2 from the germline V gene are SGHAT and FQNNGV. CDR3 in DNA: TGTGCCAGCAGCTTAAGGAGACAGGCCTCTAATGAAAAACTGTTTTTT. Translation: CASSLRRQASNEKLFF. Supplemented by reference TRBV11-2 and TRBJ1-4, the full variable domain reads EAGVAQSPRYKIIEKRQSVAFWCNPISGHATLYWYQQILGQGPKLLIQFQNNGVVDDSQLPKDRFSAERLKGVDSTLKIQPAKLEDSAVYLCASSLRRQASNEKLFFGSGTQLSVL.

The rearrangement links TRBV7-3 to TRBJ2-1; 7 bases agree with TRBD1. CDR1 is SGHTA and CDR2 is FQGTGA in the germline V gene. The CDR3 is 17 residues long. Unmatched junction bases numbered 10, after V lost 2 bases and J lost 3 bases. In DNA, the CDR3 is TGTGCCAGCAGCTTAGAGGAGGTAGGGGGCGGCTACAATGAGCAGTTCTTC. Amino acid sequence: CASSLEEVGGGYNEQFF.

This clone was observed once. The chain combines TRBV25-1 with TRBJ2-3; TRBD2 matches at 9 bases. The CDR3 has 17 residues. Germline V lookup: CDR1 MGHDK, CDR2 SYGVNS. Germline trimming cut 4 bases from V and 0 bases from J; bases unmatched to any gene: 8. The CDR3, as DNA: TGTGCCAGCAGTGGTTGGCTAGCGGGGTCAAGCACAGATACGCAGTATTTT. This sequence encodes CASSGWLAGSSTDTQYF.

J is TRBJ1-1 and V is TRBV5-6; D is ambiguous. The CDR3 has 13 residues. Between the trimmed V and J ends, which lost 1 base and 1 base, there was a span of 5 bases. CDR1 is SGHDT and CDR2 is YYEEEE in the germline V gene. The CDR3 coding sequence is TGTGCCAGCAGCTTGCCCCGGAACACTGAAGCTTTCTTT. Protein product: CASSLPRNTEAFF.

The chain employs TRBV18 and TRBJ2-1; a possible D gene is TRBD2 (7 bases). V lost 4 bases and J lost 10, with 17 bases in between. Germline V gene lookup returns CDR1 KGHSH and CDR2 LQKENI. CDR3 length: 14 amino acids. Here the CDR3 reads CASSLAGALMEQFF. In nucleotides, the CDR3 is TGTGCCAGCTCACTGGCGGGGGCCCTTATGGAGCAGTTCTTC.

The chain links TRBV6-5 to TRBJ1-5; D ambiguous. The CDR3 extends over 13 amino acids. Between the trimmed V and J ends, which lost 2 bases and 2 bases, there was a span of 4 bases. Looked up from germline, CDR1 is MNHEY and CDR2 is SVGAGI. The CDR3 loop is CASSYDRNQPQHF. CDR3 DNA: TGTGCCAGCAGTTACGATCGCAATCAGCCCCAGCATTTT.

V gene TRBV5-5 combines with J gene TRBJ1-5, with unresolved D. This CDR3 contains 14 residues. Trimming removed 3 bases at V and 3 bases at J, with 10 bases between. CDR1 is SGHKS, CDR2 YYEKEE, per germline (reference sequence). As DNA, the CDR3 is TGTGCCAGCAGCTCGGGTCGCGACAATCAGCCCCAGCATTTT. This sequence encodes CASSSGRDNQPQHF.